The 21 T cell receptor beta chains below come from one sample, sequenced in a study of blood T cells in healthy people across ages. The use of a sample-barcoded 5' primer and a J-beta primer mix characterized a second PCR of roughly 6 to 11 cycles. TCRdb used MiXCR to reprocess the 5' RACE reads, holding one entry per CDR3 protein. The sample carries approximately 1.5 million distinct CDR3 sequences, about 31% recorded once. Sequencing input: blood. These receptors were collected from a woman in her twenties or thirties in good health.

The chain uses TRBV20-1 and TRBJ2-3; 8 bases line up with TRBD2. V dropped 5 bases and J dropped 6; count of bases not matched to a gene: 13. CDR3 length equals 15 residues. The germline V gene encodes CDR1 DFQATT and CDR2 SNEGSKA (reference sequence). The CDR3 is CSAPTPGGPWDTQYF. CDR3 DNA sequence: TGCAGTGCTCCCACTCCGGGAGGGCCTTGGGATACGCAGTATTTT.

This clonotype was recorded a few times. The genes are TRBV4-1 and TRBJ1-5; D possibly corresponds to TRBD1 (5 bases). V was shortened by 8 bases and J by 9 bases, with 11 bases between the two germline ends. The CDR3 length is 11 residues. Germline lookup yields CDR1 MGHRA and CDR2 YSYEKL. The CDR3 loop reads CASGAQGPQHF. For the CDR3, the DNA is TGCGCCAGCGGGGCCCAAGGGCCCCAGCATTTT.

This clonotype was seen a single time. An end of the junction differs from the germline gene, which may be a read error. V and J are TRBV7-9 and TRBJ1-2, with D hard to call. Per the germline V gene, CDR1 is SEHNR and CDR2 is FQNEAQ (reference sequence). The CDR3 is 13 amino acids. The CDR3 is CAGSTRREYGYTF. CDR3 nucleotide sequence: TGTGCCGGCAGCACTCGTCGAGAGTATGGCTACACCTTC.

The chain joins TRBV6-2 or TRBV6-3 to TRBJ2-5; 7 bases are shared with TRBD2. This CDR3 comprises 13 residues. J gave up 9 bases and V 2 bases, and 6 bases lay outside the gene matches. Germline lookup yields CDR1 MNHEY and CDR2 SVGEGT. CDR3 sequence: CASSYGGVGAQYF. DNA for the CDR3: TGTGCCAGCAGTTACGGGGGGGTCGGGGCCCAGTACTTC.

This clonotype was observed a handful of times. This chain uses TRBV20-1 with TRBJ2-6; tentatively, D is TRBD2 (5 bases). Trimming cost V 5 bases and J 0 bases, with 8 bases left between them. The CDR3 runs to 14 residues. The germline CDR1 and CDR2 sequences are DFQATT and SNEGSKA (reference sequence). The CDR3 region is CSARDFSGANVLTF. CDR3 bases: TGCAGTGCTCGGGATTTCTCTGGGGCCAACGTCCTGACTTTC.

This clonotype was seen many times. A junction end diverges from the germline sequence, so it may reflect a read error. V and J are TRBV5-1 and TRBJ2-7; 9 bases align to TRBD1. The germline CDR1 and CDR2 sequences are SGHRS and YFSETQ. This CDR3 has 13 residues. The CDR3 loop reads CASSLGQGGEQYF. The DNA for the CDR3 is TGTGCCAGCAGCTTGGGACAGGGAGGCGAGCAGTACTTC.

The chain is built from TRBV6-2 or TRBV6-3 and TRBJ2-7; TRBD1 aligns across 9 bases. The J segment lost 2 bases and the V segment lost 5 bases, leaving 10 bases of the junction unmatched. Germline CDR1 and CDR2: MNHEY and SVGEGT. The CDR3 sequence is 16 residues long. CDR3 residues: CASSPARDRVTYEQYF. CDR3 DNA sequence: TGTGCCAGCAGTCCCGCCCGGGACAGGGTTACCTACGAGCAGTACTTC.

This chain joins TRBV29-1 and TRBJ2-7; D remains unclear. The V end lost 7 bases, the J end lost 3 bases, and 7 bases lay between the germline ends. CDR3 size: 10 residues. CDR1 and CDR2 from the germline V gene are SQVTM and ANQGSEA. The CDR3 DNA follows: TGCAGCGGGGCCGACTACGAGCAGTACTTC. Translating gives CSGADYEQYF.

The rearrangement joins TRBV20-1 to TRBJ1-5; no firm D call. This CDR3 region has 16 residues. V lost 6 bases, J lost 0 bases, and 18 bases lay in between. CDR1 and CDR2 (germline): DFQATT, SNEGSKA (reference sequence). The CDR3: CSAHRTSLPSNQPQHF. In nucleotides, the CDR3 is TGCAGTGCCCATAGGACGAGTTTACCTAGCAATCAGCCCCAGCATTTT.

CDR3: CASSYRLTGTRHEQYF. DNA for the CDR3: TGTGCCAGCAGCTATCGTCTCACAGGGACTAGACATGAGCAGTACTTC. The chain has TRBV11-1 and TRBJ2-5; 8 nucleotides match TRBD2. Per germline, CDR1 SGHAT and CDR2 FQDESV (reference sequence). V gave up 4 bases and J gave up 11 bases; unmatched junction bases: 18. There are 16 residues in the CDR3.

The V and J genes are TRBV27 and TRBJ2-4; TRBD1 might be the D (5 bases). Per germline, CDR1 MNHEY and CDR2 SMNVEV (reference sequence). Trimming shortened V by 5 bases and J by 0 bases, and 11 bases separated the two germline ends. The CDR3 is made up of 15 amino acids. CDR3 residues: CASSLLDRAKNIQYF. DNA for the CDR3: TGTGCCAGCAGTCTACTCGACAGAGCCAAAAACATTCAGTACTTC.

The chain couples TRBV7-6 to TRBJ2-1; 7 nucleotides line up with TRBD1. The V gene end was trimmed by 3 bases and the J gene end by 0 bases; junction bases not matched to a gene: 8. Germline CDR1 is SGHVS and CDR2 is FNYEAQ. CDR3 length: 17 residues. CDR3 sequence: CASSLPETGSSYNEQFF. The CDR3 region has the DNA TGTGCCAGCAGCTTGCCCGAGACAGGGAGCTCCTACAATGAGCAGTTCTTC.

In DNA, the CDR3 is TGTGCCAGCAGTGAATGGGTAGCGAACTATGGCTACACCTTC. Its protein is CASSEWVANYGYTF. This sequence joins TRBV25-1 and TRBJ1-2, with D unresolved. CDR3 length equals 14 residues. Germline V gives CDR1 MGHDK, CDR2 SYGVNS. V was trimmed by 1 base and J by 2 bases, leaving 8 bases between them.

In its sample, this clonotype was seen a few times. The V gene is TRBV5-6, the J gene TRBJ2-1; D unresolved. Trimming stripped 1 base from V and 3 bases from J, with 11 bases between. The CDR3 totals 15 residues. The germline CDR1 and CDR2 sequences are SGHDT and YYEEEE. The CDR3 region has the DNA TGTGCCAGCAGCTTGAACCCAGTCAGCTACAATGAGCAGTTCTTC. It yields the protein CASSLNPVSYNEQFF.

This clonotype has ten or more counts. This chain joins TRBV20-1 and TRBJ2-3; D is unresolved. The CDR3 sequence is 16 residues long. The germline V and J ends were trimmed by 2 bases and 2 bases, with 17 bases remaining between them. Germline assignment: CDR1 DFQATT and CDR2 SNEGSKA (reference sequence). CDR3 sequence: CSARSTALGHTDTQYF. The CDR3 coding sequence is TGCAGTGCTAGATCTACAGCCCTTGGCCACACAGATACGCAGTATTTT.

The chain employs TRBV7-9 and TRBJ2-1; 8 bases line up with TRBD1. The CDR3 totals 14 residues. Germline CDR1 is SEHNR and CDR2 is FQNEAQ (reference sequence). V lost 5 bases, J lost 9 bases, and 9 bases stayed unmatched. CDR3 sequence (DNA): TGTGCCAGCAGCGCACAGGGGGAAACGAGTGAGCAGTTCTTC. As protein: CASSAQGETSEQFF.

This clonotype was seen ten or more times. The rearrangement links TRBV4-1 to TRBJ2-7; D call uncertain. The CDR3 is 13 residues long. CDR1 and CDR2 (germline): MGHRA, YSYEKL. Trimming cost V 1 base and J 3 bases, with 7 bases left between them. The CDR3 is CASSQAVSYEQYF. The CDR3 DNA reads TGCGCCAGCAGCCAAGCTGTCAGCTACGAGCAGTACTTC.

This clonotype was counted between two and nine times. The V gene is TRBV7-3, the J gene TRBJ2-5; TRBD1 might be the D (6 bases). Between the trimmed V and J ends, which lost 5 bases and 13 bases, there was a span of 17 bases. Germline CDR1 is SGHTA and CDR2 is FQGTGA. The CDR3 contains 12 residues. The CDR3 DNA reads TGTGCCAGCAGCCCCCAATCCGGGACATTGTACTTC. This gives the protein CASSPQSGTLYF.

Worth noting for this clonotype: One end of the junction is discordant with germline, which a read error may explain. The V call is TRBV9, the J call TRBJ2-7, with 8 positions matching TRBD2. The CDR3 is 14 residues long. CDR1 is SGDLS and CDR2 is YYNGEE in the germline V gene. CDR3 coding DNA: TGTGCCAGCAGCGTCGGGAGGGCCTCCAACGAGCAGTACTTC. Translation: CASSVGRASNEQYF.

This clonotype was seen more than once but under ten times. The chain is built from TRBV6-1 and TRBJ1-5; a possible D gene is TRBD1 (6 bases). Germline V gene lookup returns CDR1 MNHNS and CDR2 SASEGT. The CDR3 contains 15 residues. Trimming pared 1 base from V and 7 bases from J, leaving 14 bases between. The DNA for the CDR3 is TGTGCCAGCAGTGAAGAGCCGGGACATTGGCAGCCCCAGCATTTT. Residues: CASSEEPGHWQPQHF.

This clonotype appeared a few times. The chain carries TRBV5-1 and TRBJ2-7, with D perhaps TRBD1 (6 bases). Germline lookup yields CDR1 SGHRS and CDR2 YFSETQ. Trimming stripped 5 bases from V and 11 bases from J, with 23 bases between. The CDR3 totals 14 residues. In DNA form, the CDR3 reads TGCGCCAGCAGGCTCCGCCAGGAAGGGGACATAAAGTACTTC. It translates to CASRLRQEGDIKYF.